What follows are 25 T cell receptor beta chains derived from one specimen sequenced in a study of T cells after yellow fever vaccination. Via MiXCR, TCRdb re-called the 5' RACE reads, giving one row per CDR3 protein. Among 510,000 or so distinct CDR3 sequences listed, 15% to 20% were seen once. The source material was PBMCs, sampled 15 days after the yellow fever booster vaccination. The receptor set was obtained from a man under 40 who received the YFV17D yellow fever vaccine.

This clonotype was seen at least ten times. The chain carries TRBV7-2 and TRBJ2-7; TRBD2 aligns across 9 bases. There are 14 residues in the CDR3. The V gene's germline CDR1 is SGHTA and CDR2 FQGNSA. Trimming removed 5 bases from V and 6 bases from J; junction bases left unmatched: 8. The CDR3 loop reads CASSLSGRPGEQYF. The CDR3 DNA is TGTGCCAGCAGCCTCAGCGGGAGGCCGGGCGAGCAGTACTTC.

This clonotype was observed a handful of times. The rearrangement links TRBV7-9 to TRBJ1-2, with D uncertain. Trimming left V 1 base short and J 4 bases short, with 7 bases between. The CDR3 runs to 13 residues. The germline V gene encodes CDR1 SEHNR and CDR2 FQNEAQ (reference sequence). The CDR3 DNA is TGTGCCAGCAGCTTAGATGTGGTCTATGGCTACACCTTC. Amino acid sequence: CASSLDVVYGYTF.

The chain joins TRBV6-2 or TRBV6-3 to TRBJ2-2; tentatively, D is TRBD2 (5 bases). Per the germline V gene, CDR1 is MNHEY and CDR2 is SVGEGT. The CDR3 extends over 16 amino acids. V was clipped by 6 bases and J by 3 bases, with 17 bases between them. The CDR3 nucleotides read TGTGCCAGCAGCCCGGGATTAACGGGATACACCGGGGAGCTGTTTTTT. It yields the protein CASSPGLTGYTGELFF.

The chain employs TRBV12-3 or TRBV12-4 and TRBJ2-7; D is undetermined. Trimming removed 2 bases from V and 6 bases from J, with 11 bases in between. The CDR3 contains 13 residues. In DNA form, the CDR3 reads TGTGCCAGCAGTTTATTGGAGCGCGGCGAGCAGTACTTC. It specifies CASSLLERGEQYF.

V is TRBV21-1 and J is TRBJ2-1. TRBV21-1 has pseudogene status. This CDR3 spans 14 amino acids. CDR3 sequence reads: CASLHSPRYNEQFF. The CDR3 nucleotides read TGTGCCAGCCTACACTCACCCCGCTACAATGAGCAGTTCTTC.

This clonotype was observed at least ten times. The junction and the germline gene differ at one end; a read error may be behind it. J is TRBJ2-2 and V is TRBV5-1, with 8 bases lining up with TRBD1. This CDR3 has 15 amino acids. Germline CDR1 and CDR2: SGHRS and YFSETQ. CDR3 nucleotide sequence: TGTGCCAGCAGTTTAGGGACAGGAGGGACCGGGGAGCTGTTTTTT. Amino acids: CASSLGTGGTGELFF.

This clonotype was counted a few times. This chain connects TRBV20-1 to TRBJ2-7; possibly TRBD2 for D (5 bases). The V gene lost 5 bases and the J gene lost 3 bases, with 14 bases spanning the gap. From germline, CDR1 is DFQATT and CDR2 SNEGSKA (reference sequence). This CDR3 has 13 amino acids. CDR3 nucleotide sequence: TGCAGTGCTCGCGGGCCGGCGGACTACGAGCAGTACTTC. It codes for CSARGPADYEQYF.

This clonotype was observed a few times. This chain links TRBV7-2 with TRBJ2-2, with no clear D. The germline V gene has CDR1 SGHTA and CDR2 FQGNSA. CDR3 length: 13 residues. V lost 5 bases and J lost 3, with 7 bases in between. CDR3 amino acids: CASSRYYTGELFF. CDR3 nucleotide sequence: TGTGCCAGCAGCCGCTACTACACCGGGGAGCTGTTTTTT.

The rearrangement joins TRBV3-1 to TRBJ2-1; D tentatively reads TRBD1 or TRBD2 (6 bases each). The CDR3 has 20 residues. Germline V gene lookup returns CDR1 LGHDT and CDR2 YNNKEL (reference sequence). V lost 2 bases and J 4 bases, leaving 27 bases between the germline ends. Written as DNA, the CDR3 is TGTGCCAGCAGCCAACTGGGGGCTAGCGCTCAGGAGAGCTATTACAATGAGCAGTTCTTC. Translation: CASSQLGASAQESYYNEQFF.

This clonotype has only one observation. The gene calls are TRBV24-1 and TRBJ2-3, with D possibly being TRBD1 (6 bases). The CDR3 contains 15 residues. V lost 1 base, J lost 5 bases, and 12 bases lay in between. Germline CDR1 and CDR2: KGHDR and SFDVKD. The CDR3 coding sequence is TGTGCCACCAGTGATTTAGCCAGGGGTATAGATACGCAGTATTTT. This translates into CATSDLARGIDTQYF.

The V call is TRBV7-3, the J call TRBJ2-3, with a possible D match to TRBD1 (6 bases). Germline V CDR1 and CDR2: SGHTA, FQGTGA. CDR3 size: 16 residues. Deletions cut 1 base from V and 3 bases from J, with 14 bases between. CDR3 sequence reads: CASSLNGPGATDTQYF. For the CDR3, the DNA is TGTGCCAGCAGCTTAAATGGGCCAGGGGCAACAGATACGCAGTATTTT.

This clonotype was observed a handful of times. The chain joins TRBV12-3 or TRBV12-4 to TRBJ2-7; possible D gene TRBD2, 6 bases. V was clipped by 0 bases and J by 6 bases, with 9 bases between them. The length of the CDR3 is 13 residues. Here the CDR3 DNA reads TGTGCCAGCAGTTTAGCGGGGGGATTCGAGCAGTACTTC. Its translation is CASSLAGGFEQYF.

This clonotype was detected only a few times. J is TRBJ2-5 and V is TRBV5-1; 8 nucleotides line up with TRBD1. The V and J ends lost 4 bases and 2 bases, in that order; junction bases with no gene match: 4. The CDR3 spans 14 residues. Germline values: CDR1 SGHRS, CDR2 YFSETQ. CDR3 sequence (DNA): TGCGCCAGCAGCCAACAGGGGGGACAAGAGACCCAGTACTTC. Translated, it gives CASSQQGGQETQYF.

This clonotype has just a few counts. The chain employs TRBV6-5 and TRBJ2-4, with TRBD2 matching 9 bases. There are 16 residues in the CDR3. Germline V gene sequence: CDR1 MNHEY, CDR2 SVGAGI. J lost 3 bases, V lost 4 bases, and 7 bases had no gene match. CDR3 sequence: CASSSVAGVVKNIQYF. As DNA, the CDR3 is TGTGCCAGCAGTTCCGTAGCGGGAGTTGTCAAAAACATTCAGTACTTC.

Concerning this clonotype: Relative to the germline gene, one junction end is altered; a read error may explain this. CDR3 protein: CASSQGPTSIF. The CDR3 region has the DNA TGTGCCAGCAGCCAAGGCCCGACTAGCATCTTC. This sequence joins TRBV14 and TRBJ2-1; the match to TRBD2 covers 7 bases. The germline V gene has CDR1 SGHDN and CDR2 FVKESK. The length of the CDR3 is 11 residues.

The table lists this clonotype with a few counts. This chain joins TRBV6-5 and TRBJ2-2, with a tentative D call TRBD2 (6 bases). Germline-derived CDR1 and CDR2 are MNHEY and SVGAGI. The V end was cut by 2 bases, the J end by 0 bases, with 13 bases between. The CDR3 extends over 17 amino acids. CDR3 sequence reads: CASSYLHPGANTGELFF. The CDR3 bases are TGTGCCAGCAGTTACCTACACCCGGGGGCGAACACCGGGGAGCTGTTTTTT.

The V gene is TRBV20-1, the J gene TRBJ2-7, with 7 bases lining up with TRBD1. The CDR3 loop spans 13 amino acids. CDR1 and CDR2 (germline): DFQATT, SNEGSKA (reference sequence). The V and J ends lost 5 bases and 3 bases, in that order; junction bases with no gene match: 7. As DNA, the CDR3 is TGCAGTGCTGGCCAAACAGGGGTCTACGAGCAGTACTTC. Protein sequence: CSAGQTGVYEQYF.

This clonotype was counted between two and nine times. This rearrangement joins TRBV20-1 to TRBJ2-1, with 7 nucleotides matching TRBD2. Per germline, CDR1 DFQATT and CDR2 SNEGSKA (reference sequence). The J segment lost 9 bases and the V segment lost 2 bases, leaving 4 bases of the junction unmatched. The CDR3 runs to 12 residues. CDR3 in DNA: TGCAGTGCTAGATGGACTAGGGGTGAGCAGTTCTTC. This gives the protein CSARWTRGEQFF.

This chain joins TRBV12-3 or TRBV12-4 and TRBJ1-2, with no clear D. Trimming removed 3 bases at V and 9 bases at J, with 11 bases between. This CDR3 has 12 amino acids. CDR3 in amino acids: CASSFDMLSYTF. CDR3 coding DNA: TGTGCCAGCAGTTTTGACATGCTGAGCTACACCTTC.

The J gene is TRBJ1-4, the V gene TRBV20-1; 9 nucleotides line up with TRBD1. Germline-derived CDR1 and CDR2 are DFQATT and SNEGSKA (reference sequence). The ends lost 6 bases at V and 8 bases at J; junction bases unmatched: 7. The CDR3 is made up of 13 amino acids. The CDR3 nucleotides read TGCAGTGCCGCCACAGGGGGCGGCGAAAAACTGTTTTTT. Amino acid sequence: CSAATGGGEKLFF.

CDR3 amino acids: CASSLAAGGTREQFF. The DNA of the CDR3 is TGTGCCAGCAGCTTAGCTGCGGGAGGGACTCGTGAGCAGTTCTTC. The J gene is TRBJ2-1, the V gene TRBV7-2; 9 bases map to TRBD2. The V segment lost 0 bases and the J segment 9 bases; nucleotides outside the gene matches: 6. The CDR3 contains 15 residues. Germline V gene lookup returns CDR1 SGHTA and CDR2 FQGNSA.

This clonotype has a handful of counts. This sequence joins TRBV7-6 and TRBJ2-3, with D unresolved. The CDR3 covers 15 residues. The V and J ends lost 5 bases and 0 bases respectively, with 12 bases between them. The germline V gene has CDR1 SGHVS and CDR2 FNYEAQ. The CDR3, as DNA: TGTGCCAGCAGCCTCTCACAGACTAGCACAGATACGCAGTATTTT. It encodes CASSLSQTSTDTQYF.

This clonotype was observed a few times. The chain is built from TRBV7-9 and TRBJ2-7, with D maybe TRBD2 (7 bases). Germline assignment: CDR1 SEHNR and CDR2 FQNEAQ (reference sequence). The length of the CDR3 is 15 residues. Deletions cut 5 bases from V and 5 bases from J, with 19 bases between. Here the CDR3 reads CASSTGRGGWNEQYF. CDR3 in DNA: TGTGCCAGCAGCACTGGCAGGGGAGGGTGGAACGAGCAGTACTTC.

The table lists this clonotype with a few counts. J is TRBJ2-3 and V is TRBV7-8, with a weak D call TRBD2 (5 bases). The CDR3 is made up of 14 amino acids. The V gene's germline CDR1 is SGHVS and CDR2 FQNEAQ. Between the trimmed V and J ends, which lost 7 bases and 4 bases, there was a span of 15 bases. Written as DNA, the CDR3 is TGTGCCAGCAAGAGAGGGAGTCGGTCAGATACGCAGTATTTT. This translates into CASKRGSRSDTQYF.

This clonotype was detected a few times. This chain connects TRBV20-1 to TRBJ2-7; maybe TRBD2 (6 bases). The germline V gene has CDR1 DFQATT and CDR2 SNEGSKA (reference sequence). Trimming removed 3 bases from V and 0 bases from J, with 12 bases in between. The CDR3 extends over 14 amino acids. The CDR3 nucleotides read TGCAGTGCTAGGGACTCTAGCGCCTCCTACGAGCAGTACTTC. It translates to CSARDSSASYEQYF.